The T cell receptor (beta chain) described here comes from a study of blood T cell repertoires in COVID-19. CDR1 and CDR2 from the germline V gene are MNHEY and SMNVEV (reference sequence). This CDR3 comprises 14 residues. Trimming cost V 5 bases and J 9 bases, with 14 bases left between them. In the original processing: Reference gene primer amplification gave nucleated cell count estimates. Some clones are missing from TCRdb's copy, which holds only in-frame ones; the method was immunoSEQ multiplex PCR. D and trimming were read from the DNA, whereas the V and J calls and clone size are those reported in that table. The sample contains around 400,000 clones, about 89% of which appear only once.

The chain links TRBV27 to TRBJ1-6, with D perhaps TRBD1 (5 bases). Sequencing input: peripheral blood. The source of this sequence is a woman between 55 and 75 years old with COVID-19, enrolled during active disease. The DNA for the CDR3 is TGTGCCAGCAGTCCCCGGGGGACGGCTTCACCCCTCCACTTT. This codes for CASSPRGTASPLHF.